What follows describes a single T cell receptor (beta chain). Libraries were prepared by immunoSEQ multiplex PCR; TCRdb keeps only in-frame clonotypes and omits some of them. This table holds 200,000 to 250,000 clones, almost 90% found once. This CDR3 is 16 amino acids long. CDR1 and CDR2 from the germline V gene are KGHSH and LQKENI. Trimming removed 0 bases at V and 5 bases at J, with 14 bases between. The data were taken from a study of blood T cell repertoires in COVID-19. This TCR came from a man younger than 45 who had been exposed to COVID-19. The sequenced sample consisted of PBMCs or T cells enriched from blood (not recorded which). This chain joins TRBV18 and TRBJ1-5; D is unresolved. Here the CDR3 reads CASSPPRRARDQPQHF. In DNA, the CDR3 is TGTGCCAGCTCACCACCGCGGAGGGCTAGGGATCAGCCCCAGCATTTT.